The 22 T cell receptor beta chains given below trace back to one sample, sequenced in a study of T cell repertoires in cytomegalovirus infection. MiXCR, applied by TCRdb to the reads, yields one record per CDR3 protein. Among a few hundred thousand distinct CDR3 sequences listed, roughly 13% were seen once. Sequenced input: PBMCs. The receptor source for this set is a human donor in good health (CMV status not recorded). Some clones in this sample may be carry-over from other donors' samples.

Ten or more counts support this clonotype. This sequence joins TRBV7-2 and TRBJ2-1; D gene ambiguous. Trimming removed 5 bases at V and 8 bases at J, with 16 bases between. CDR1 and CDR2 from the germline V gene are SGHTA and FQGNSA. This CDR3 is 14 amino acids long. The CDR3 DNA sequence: TGTGCCAGCAGCCCTCGTGGGGTTCGGGATGAGCAGTTCTTC. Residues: CASSPRGVRDEQFF. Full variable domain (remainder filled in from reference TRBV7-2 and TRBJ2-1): GAGVSQSPSNKVTEKGKDVELRCDPISGHTALYWYRQSLGQGLEFLIYFQGNSAPDKSGLPSDRFSAERTGGSVSTLTIQRTQQEDSAVYLCASSPRGVRDEQFFGPGTRLTVL.

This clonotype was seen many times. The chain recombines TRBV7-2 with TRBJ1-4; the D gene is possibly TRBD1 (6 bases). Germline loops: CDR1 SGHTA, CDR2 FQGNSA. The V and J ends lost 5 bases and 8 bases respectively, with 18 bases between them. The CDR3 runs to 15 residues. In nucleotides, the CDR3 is TGTGCCAGCAGCACCCGGGGGGCAGCCTACGAAAAACTGTTTTTT. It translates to CASSTRGAAYEKLFF.

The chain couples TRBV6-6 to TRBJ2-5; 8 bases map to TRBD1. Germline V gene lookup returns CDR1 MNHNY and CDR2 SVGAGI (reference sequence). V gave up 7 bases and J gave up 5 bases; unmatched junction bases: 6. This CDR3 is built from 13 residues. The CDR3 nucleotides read TGTGCCAGCAAACCAGGGGGCTGGGAGACCCAGTACTTC. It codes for CASKPGGWETQYF.

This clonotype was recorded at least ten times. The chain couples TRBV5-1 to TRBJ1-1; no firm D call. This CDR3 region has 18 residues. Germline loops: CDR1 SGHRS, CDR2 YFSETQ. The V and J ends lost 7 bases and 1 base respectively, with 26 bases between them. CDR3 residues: CASASWTAAWVSNTEAFF. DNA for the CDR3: TGCGCCAGCGCTTCCTGGACGGCCGCTTGGGTTTCGAACACTGAAGCTTTCTTT.

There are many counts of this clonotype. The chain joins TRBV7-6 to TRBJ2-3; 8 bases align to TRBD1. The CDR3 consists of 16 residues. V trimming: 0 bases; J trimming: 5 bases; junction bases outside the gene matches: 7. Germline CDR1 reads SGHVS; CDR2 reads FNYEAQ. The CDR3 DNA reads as TGTGCCAGCAGCTTAGCGCCCCAGGGGGCAGGAGATACGCAGTATTTT. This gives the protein CASSLAPQGAGDTQYF.

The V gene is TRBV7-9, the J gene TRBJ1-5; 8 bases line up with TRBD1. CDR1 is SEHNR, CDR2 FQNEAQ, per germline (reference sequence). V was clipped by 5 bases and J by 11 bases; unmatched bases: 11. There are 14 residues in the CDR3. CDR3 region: CASSPGQDLRAQHF. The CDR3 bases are TGTGCCAGCAGCCCGGGACAGGACTTAAGGGCCCAGCATTTT.

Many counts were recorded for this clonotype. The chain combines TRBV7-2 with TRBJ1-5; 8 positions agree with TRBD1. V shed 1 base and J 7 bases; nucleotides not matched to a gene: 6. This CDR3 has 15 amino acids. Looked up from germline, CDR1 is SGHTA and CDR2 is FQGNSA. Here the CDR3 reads CASSLGSDRAQPQHF. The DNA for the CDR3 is TGTGCCAGCAGCTTAGGGTCGGACAGGGCCCAGCCCCAGCATTTT.

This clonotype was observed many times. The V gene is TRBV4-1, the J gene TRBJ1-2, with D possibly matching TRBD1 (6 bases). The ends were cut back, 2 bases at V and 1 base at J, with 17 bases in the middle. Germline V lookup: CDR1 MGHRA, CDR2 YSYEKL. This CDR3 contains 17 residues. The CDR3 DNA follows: TGCGCCAGCAGCCAACCGGCCTCCAGGGGCTTTAACTATGGCTACACCTTC. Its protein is CASSQPASRGFNYGYTF.

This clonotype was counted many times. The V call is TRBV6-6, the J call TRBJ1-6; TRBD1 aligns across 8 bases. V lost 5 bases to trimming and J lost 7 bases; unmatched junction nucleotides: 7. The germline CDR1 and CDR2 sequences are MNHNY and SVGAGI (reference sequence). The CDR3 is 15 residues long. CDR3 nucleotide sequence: TGTGCCAGCAGTCAGAGGGCAGGGGGCAATTCACCCCTCCACTTT. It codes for CASSQRAGGNSPLHF.

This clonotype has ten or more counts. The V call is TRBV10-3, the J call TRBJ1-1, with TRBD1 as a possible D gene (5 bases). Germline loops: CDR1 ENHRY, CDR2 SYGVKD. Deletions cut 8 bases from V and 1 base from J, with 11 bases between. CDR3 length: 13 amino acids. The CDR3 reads CAIDGGRNTEAFF. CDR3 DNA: TGTGCCATCGACGGGGGGAGGAACACTGAAGCTTTCTTT.

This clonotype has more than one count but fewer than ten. CDR3 DNA sequence: TGTGCCAGCAGCGACCTAGGTTCACCCCTCCACTTT. It translates to CASSDLGSPLHF. The V gene is TRBV25-1, the J gene TRBJ1-6; the D is unclear. Germline CDR1 MGHDK, CDR2 SYGVNS. This CDR3 has 12 amino acids. Trimming took off 6 bases at V and 9 bases at J, with 9 bases between the two ends.

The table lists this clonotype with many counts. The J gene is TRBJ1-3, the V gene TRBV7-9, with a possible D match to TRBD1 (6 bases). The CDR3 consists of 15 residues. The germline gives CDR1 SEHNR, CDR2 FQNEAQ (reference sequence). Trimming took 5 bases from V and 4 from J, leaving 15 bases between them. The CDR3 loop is CASSPDSSRGNTIYF. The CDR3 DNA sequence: TGTGCCAGCAGCCCGGACAGCTCGAGGGGAAACACCATATATTTT.

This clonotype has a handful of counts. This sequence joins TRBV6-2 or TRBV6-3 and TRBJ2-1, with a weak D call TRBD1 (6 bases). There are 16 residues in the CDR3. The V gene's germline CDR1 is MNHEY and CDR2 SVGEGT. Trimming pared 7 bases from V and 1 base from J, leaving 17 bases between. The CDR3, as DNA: TGTGCCAGCATAAATGAAAGGGACACATCCTACAATGAGCAGTTCTTC. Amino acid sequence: CASINERDTSYNEQFF.

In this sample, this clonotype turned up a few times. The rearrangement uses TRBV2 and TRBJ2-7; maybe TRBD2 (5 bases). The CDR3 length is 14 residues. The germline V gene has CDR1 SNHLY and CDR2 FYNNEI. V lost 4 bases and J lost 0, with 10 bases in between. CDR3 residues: CASSGTGSSYEQYF. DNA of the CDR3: TGTGCCAGCAGTGGGACGGGAAGCTCCTACGAGCAGTACTTC.

CDR3 sequence reads: CASSPSGGTNIQYF. The DNA of the CDR3 is TGTGCCAGCTCACCGAGCGGGGGGACGAACATTCAGTACTTC. The V gene is TRBV18, the J gene TRBJ2-4; 9 nucleotides match TRBD2. This CDR3 contains 14 residues. The germline V gene encodes CDR1 KGHSH and CDR2 LQKENI. V gave up 3 bases and J gave up 7 bases; unmatched junction bases: 4.

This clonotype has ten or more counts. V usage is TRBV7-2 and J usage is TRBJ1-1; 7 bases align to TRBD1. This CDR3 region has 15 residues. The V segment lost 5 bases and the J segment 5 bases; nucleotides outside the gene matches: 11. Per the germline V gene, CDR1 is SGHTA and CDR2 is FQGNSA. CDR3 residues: CASSHRGTTLTEAFF. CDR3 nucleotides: TGTGCCAGCAGCCACAGGGGAACGACGTTAACTGAAGCTTTCTTT.

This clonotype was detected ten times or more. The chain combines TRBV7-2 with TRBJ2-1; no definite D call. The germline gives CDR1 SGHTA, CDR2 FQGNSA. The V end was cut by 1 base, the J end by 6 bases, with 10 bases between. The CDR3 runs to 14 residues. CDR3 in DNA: TGTGCCAGCAGCTTAGAGGTTAGGGCCAATGAGCAGTTCTTC. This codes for CASSLEVRANEQFF.

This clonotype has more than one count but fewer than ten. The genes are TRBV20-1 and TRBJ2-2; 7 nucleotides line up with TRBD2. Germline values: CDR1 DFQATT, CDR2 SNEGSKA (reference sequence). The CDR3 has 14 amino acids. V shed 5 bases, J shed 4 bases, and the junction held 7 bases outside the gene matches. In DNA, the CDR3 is TGCAGTGCTGCTCTAGCGGAGCGCACCGGGGAGCTGTTTTTT. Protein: CSAALAERTGELFF.

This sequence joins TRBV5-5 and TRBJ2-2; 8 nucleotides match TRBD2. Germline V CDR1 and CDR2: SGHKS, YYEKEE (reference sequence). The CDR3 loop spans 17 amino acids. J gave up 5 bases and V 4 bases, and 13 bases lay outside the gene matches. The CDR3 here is CASSRGTSGGGTGELFF. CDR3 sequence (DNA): TGTGCCAGCAGCCGCGGAACTAGCGGAGGGGGAACCGGGGAGCTGTTTTTT.

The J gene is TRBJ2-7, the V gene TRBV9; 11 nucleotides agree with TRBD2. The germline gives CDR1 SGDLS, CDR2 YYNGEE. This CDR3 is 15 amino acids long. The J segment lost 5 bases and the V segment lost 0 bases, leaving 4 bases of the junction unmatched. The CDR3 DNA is TGTGCCAGCAGCGTAGGAACTAGCGGGAGCCACGAGCAGTACTTC. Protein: CASSVGTSGSHEQYF.

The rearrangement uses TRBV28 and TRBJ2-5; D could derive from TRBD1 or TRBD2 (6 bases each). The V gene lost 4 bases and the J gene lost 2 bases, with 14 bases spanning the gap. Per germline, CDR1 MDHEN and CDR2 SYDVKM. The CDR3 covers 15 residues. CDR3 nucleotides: TGTGCCAGCAGTTCCGGGGGCGCAGGGCAAGAGACCCAGTACTTC. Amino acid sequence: CASSSGGAGQETQYF.

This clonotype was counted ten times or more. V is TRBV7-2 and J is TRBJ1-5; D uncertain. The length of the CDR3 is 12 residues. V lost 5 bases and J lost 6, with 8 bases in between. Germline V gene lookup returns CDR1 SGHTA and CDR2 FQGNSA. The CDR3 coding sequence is TGTGCCAGCAGCCAATCCGGTCAGCCCCAGCATTTT. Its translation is CASSQSGQPQHF.